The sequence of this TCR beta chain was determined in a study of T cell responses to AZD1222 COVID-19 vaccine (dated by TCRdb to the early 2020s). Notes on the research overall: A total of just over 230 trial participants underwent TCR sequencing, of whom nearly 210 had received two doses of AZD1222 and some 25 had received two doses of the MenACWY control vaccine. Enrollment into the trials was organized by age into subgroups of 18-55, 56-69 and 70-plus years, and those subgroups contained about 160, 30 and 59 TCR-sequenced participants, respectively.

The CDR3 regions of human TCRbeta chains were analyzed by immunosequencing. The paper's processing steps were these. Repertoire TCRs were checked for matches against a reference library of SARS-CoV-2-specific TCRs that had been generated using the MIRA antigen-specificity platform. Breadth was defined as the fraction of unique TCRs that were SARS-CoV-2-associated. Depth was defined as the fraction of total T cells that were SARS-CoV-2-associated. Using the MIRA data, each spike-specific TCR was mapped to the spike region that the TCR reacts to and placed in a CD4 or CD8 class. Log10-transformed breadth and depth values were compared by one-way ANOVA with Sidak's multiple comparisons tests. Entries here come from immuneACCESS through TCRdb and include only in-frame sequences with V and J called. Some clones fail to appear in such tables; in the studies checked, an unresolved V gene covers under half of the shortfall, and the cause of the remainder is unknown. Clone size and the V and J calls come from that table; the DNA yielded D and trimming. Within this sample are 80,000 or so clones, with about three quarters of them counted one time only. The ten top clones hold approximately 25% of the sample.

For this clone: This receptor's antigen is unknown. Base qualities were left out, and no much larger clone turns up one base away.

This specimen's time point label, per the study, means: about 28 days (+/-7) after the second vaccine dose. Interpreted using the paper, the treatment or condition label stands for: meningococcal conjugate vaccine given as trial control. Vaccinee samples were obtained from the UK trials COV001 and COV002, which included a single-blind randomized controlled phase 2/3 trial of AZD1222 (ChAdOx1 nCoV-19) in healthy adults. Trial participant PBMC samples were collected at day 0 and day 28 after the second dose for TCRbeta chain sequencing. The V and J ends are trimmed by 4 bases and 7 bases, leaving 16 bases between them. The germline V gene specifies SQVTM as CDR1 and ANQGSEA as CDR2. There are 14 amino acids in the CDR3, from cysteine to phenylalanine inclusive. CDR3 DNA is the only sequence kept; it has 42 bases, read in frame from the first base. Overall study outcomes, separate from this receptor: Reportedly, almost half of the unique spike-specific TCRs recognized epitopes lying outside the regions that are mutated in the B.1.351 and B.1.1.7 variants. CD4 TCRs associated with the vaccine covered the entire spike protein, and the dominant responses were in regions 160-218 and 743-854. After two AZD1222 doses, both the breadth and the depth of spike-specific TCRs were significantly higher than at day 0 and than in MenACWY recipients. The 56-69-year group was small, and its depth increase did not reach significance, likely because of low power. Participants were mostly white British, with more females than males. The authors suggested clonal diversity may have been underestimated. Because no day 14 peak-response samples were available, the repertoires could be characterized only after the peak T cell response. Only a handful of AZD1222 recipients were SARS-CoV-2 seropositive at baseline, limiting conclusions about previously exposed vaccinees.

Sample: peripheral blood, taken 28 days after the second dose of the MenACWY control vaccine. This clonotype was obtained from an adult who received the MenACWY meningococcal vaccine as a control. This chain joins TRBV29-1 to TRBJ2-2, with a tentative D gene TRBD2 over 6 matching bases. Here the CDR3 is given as CSVVGATRGGELFF. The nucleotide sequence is TGCAGCGTTGTAGGTGCGACTAGGGGCGGGGAGCTGTTTTTT.